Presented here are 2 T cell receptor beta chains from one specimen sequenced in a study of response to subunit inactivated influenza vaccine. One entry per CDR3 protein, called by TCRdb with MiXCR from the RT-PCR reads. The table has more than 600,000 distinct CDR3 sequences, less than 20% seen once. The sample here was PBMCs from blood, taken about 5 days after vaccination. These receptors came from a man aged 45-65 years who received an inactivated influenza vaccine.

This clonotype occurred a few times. CDR3 in amino acids: CASSPPSDRETQYF. The DNA of the CDR3 is TGTGCCAGCAGCCCCCCGTCTGACAGGGAGACCCAGTACTTC. The chain links TRBV7-6 to TRBJ2-5, with a weak D call TRBD1 (6 bases). The V end lost 5 bases, the J end lost 5 bases, and 15 bases lay between the germline ends. CDR3 length: 14 amino acids. Germline V lookup: CDR1 SGHVS, CDR2 FNYEAQ. Full variable domain (remainder filled in from reference TRBV7-6 and TRBJ2-5): GAGVSQSPRYKVTKRGQDVALRCDPISGHVSLYWYRQALGQGPEFLTYFNYEAQQDKSGLPNDRFSAERPEGSISTLTIQRTEQRDSAMYRCASSPPSDRETQYFGPGTRLLVL.

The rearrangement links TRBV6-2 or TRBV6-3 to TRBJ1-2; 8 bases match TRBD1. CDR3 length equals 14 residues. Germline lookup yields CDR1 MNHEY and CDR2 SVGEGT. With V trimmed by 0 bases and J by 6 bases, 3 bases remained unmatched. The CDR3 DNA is TGTGCCAGCAGTTACTCGGCAGGGGGCCATGGCTACACCTTC. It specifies CASSYSAGGHGYTF.